The 5 T cell receptor beta chains presented below share a single source sample, sequenced in a study of cytomegalovirus exposure and HLA in healthy donors. PCR amplification relied on 60 Vbeta primers (plus 13 Jbeta primers). The protocol was immunoSEQ multiplex PCR, while the TCRdb copy is restricted to in-frame clones and leaves out a portion. In the table there are approximately 120,000 clones, approximately 71% of which are singletons. The sample comprised PBMCs. Source of these receptors: a woman aged 70-85 years in good health and CMV-seropositive.

Details on this clone: One junction end does not reproduce the germline sequence, and a read error may be involved. V gene TRBV7-7 combines with J gene TRBJ2-7; TRBD1 matches at 10 bases. The CDR3 is made up of 14 amino acids. Germline V gives CDR1 SSHAT, CDR2 FNYEAQ (reference sequence). Here the CDR3 reads CASSPTGTGEEQYF. CDR3 sequence (DNA): TGTGCTAGCAGCCCTACAGGGACAGGGGAAGAGCAGTACTTC. The variable domain in full, completed from reference TRBV7-7 and TRBJ2-7, reads GAGVSQSPRYKVTKRGQDVTLRCDPISSHATLYWYQQALGQGPEFLTYFNYEAQPDKSGLPSDRFSAERPEGSISTLTIQRTEQRDSAMYRCASSPTGTGEEQYFGPGTRLTVT.

The chain is built from TRBV6-4 and TRBJ1-4; weak D call: TRBD1 (5 bases). V was cut by 2 bases and J by 8 bases, with 9 bases left in between. There are 13 residues in the CDR3. Germline CDR1 reads MRHNA; CDR2 reads SNTAGT. The CDR3 is CASSDRGGEKLFF. In DNA, the CDR3 is TGTGCCAGCAGTGACAGGGGTGGCGAAAAACTGTTTTTT.

This clone has a single count. The gene calls are TRBV27 and TRBJ1-2, with 7 bases lining up with TRBD1. Germline values: CDR1 MNHEY, CDR2 SMNVEV (reference sequence). This CDR3 spans 15 amino acids. V trimming: 5 bases; J trimming: 5 bases; junction bases outside the gene matches: 11. This CDR3 is CASSPRDRATYGYTF. CDR3 DNA: TGTGCCAGCAGTCCCCGGGACAGAGCTACTTATGGCTACACCTTC.

Only a few counts were recorded for this clone. The J gene is TRBJ2-6, the V gene TRBV9; D ambiguous. The CDR3 is 19 amino acids. Trimming stripped 3 bases from V and 0 bases from J, with 19 bases between. Germline assignment: CDR1 SGDLS and CDR2 YYNGEE. As DNA, the CDR3 is TGTGCCAGCAGCGGAGCCCGAAACAGCTCTTACTCTGGGGCCAACGTCCTGACTTTC. Encoded protein: CASSGARNSSYSGANVLTF.

This clone was counted a single time. The genes are TRBV6-1 and TRBJ1-2; 8 bases are shared with TRBD1. Germline CDR1 is MNHNS and CDR2 is SASEGT. V was pared by 4 bases and J by 2 bases, with 3 bases of the junction left unmatched. The CDR3 length is 14 residues. The DNA of the CDR3 is TGTGCCAGCAGTGTATCAGGGGGCAACTATGGCTACACCTTC. It translates to CASSVSGGNYGYTF.